This T cell receptor (beta chain) was sequenced during a study of T cells in Graves' hyperthyroidism and ophthalmopathy (dated by TCRdb to between 2019 and 2020). Broadly, across the study: Peripheral blood was collected at initial diagnosis, before any treatment. TCR V-J signatures able to tell the groups apart were searched for in a discovery cohort of 95 to 100 patients, of whom over 40 had Graves' ophthalmopathy and 57 had stable Graves' hyperthyroidism. Prospective prediction of ophthalmopathy was tested in an independent validation cohort of some 19 hyperthyroidism patients and around 16 patients who later progressed to ophthalmopathy. The 100 or so discovery patients were divided at random into training and test sets in a 7:3 ratio. Thyroid tissue and blood T-cell repertoires from over 5 Graves' hyperthyroidism patients were also compared in the study. After sampling, hyperthyroidism patients received methimazole starting at 30 mg daily, and ophthalmopathy patients received high-dose intravenous methylprednisolone. The paper reports TCR Vbeta CDR3 sequencing of some 140 peripheral blood samples: 43 ophthalmopathy, fewer than 80 hyperthyroidism and around 17 progressor patients. General conclusions and limits of the study: In validation, the model predicted progression to ophthalmopathy with roughly 70% sensitivity and roughly 72% specificity, a median of roughly seven months before onset. Sample size was not statistically predetermined, and blinding of investigators to group allocation was not performed. A model built on a 13 V-J signature distinguished ophthalmopathy from stable hyperthyroidism, reaching 85% to 90% sensitivity and about 81% specificity in cross-validation and 80%/75% in testing. Most expanded thyroid clonotypes (frequency above 0.001) were also detected in blood, a finding suggesting that blood repertoires may reflect thyroid immune responses.

This clonotype was seen at least ten times. Its antigen remains undetermined. Base qualities are not recorded, but no much larger clone differs from it by a single base. Amplification of TCR beta CDR3 regions was carried out from RNA transcripts. For the first round of RT-PCR on the TCR CDR3, the HTBI primer set was used together with the Qiagen OneStep RT-PCR kit. The libraries were constructed in a second round of multiplex PCR and then size-selected and purified. Libraries were sequenced paired-end with 100 bp reads on an Illumina HiSeq2000. Per the authors' processing: SOAPnuke was used to process the raw data, with reads discarded if the reads contained adapters or uncalled bases, had a mean Phred below 15, or lacked an exact constant-primer or identifier match. COPE v1.2.5 was used to merge the high-quality paired reads, and each unique nucleotide sequence was defined as a clonotype. MiTCR v1.1 was used to align the clonotypes against IMGT TRBV, TRBD and TRBJ reference segments. The analysis was restricted to V-J combinations with a frequency above 0.0001, which together covered roughly 99% of the repertoires. The TCS score was defined as F50 (clonal expansion) divided by E x V (chaos), with BLOSUM62-based TCRdist calculated between CDR3 peptides within each V-J. Welch's t-statistics and random forest reduced around 550 V-J features to some 14, which were used in a naive Bayes classifier (R e1071). TCRdb reprocessed the public reads (quality trimming at Q25 with fastp, clone calling with MiXCR) and kept in-frame beta chains. Under each unique CDR3 protein, matching rows form one entry showing the most common genes and DNA. The V and J calls, along with clone size, are taken from TCRdb and not from the paper's own processing. Recorded for this sample are 460,000 or so distinct CDR3 sequences; around 14% of them occurred a single time. Roughly 17% of the sample rests with the top ten.

Stable Graves' hyperthyroidism was defined as the absence of progression to ophthalmopathy over 18 months of follow-up. Hyperthyroidism patients were newly diagnosed, with disease duration under 2 months, and aged 18 to 65 years. Any patient with an uncontrolled infection, another autoimmune disease, pregnancy or lactation was excluded. Diagnoses relied on clinical symptoms, serum thyroxine and TRAb, thyroid ultrasound and orbital computed tomography. PBMCs were separated from roughly 10 ml of fresh peripheral blood using Ficoll-Paque density gradient centrifugation. Trizol reagent was used to extract total RNA, and RNA quality was then checked on an Agilent 2100 Bioanalyzer. The CDR3 starts with the cysteine, ends with the phenylalanine, and has 16 residues. Only the CDR3 DNA is retained, 48 bases long and in frame from the first base. From the germline V gene, CDR1 is KGHDR and CDR2 is SFDVKD. Here V drops 0 bases and J drops 8 bases, and the junction holds 7 bases not matched to any gene.

The sample was blood. The chain links TRBV24-1 with TRBJ2-1, and 9 junction bases match TRBD2. The receptor was isolated from a woman between 18 and 29 years old with Graves' hyperthyroidism. The CDR3 protein sequence reads: CATSDLEREAGDEQFF. The nucleotides read TGTGCCACCAGTGATTTGGAGCGGGAGGCCGGGGATGAGCAGTTCTTC.